These 28 T cell receptor beta chains were sequenced from one sample in a study of blood T cell repertoires in COVID-19. Using immunoSEQ multiplex PCR, the repertoire was profiled, and TCRdb retains in-frame clones only, with some absent. The sample has 200,000 to 300,000 clones, 80% to 85% seen once. Specimen: peripheral blood. The source of these receptors is a woman aged 55-75 years with active or convalescent COVID-19.

V is TRBV9 and J is TRBJ2-3; D gene ambiguous. CDR3 length equals 13 residues. Germline V gene lookup returns CDR1 SGDLS and CDR2 YYNGEE. Trimming cost V 0 bases and J 10 bases, with 12 bases left between them. This chain's CDR3 is CASSVGQVNAQYF. CDR3 DNA sequence: TGTGCCAGCAGCGTAGGCCAGGTTAACGCGCAGTATTTT.

This clone was seen only once. The V and J genes are TRBV9 and TRBJ1-4; 10 bases are shared with TRBD1. The CDR3 is 17 residues long. Germline lookup yields CDR1 SGDLS and CDR2 YYNGEE. With V trimmed by 2 bases and J by 4 bases, 8 bases remained unmatched. This chain's CDR3 is CASSVTGGRNLNEKLFF. CDR3 bases: TGTGCCAGCAGCGTGACAGGGGGCCGGAACCTTAATGAAAAACTGTTTTTT.

The rearrangement joins TRBV27 to TRBJ1-6; maybe TRBD1 (6 bases). V was pared by 5 bases and J by 9 bases, with 17 bases between. The V gene's germline CDR1 is MNHEY and CDR2 SMNVEV (reference sequence). The CDR3 has 15 amino acids. The CDR3 region has the DNA TGTGCCAGCAGTGAATCACAGGGCTTTGGTTCACCCCTCCACTTT. It encodes CASSESQGFGSPLHF.

The chain combines TRBV11-3 with TRBJ2-2, with 7 bases identical to TRBD1. The CDR3 loop spans 13 amino acids. Germline CDR1 is SGHNT and CDR2 is YENEEA. With 1 base clipped from V and 8 bases from J, the junction kept 1 base outside the gene matches. The CDR3 region is CASSLGDSGELFF. For the CDR3, the DNA is TGTGCCAGCAGCTTAGGGGACAGTGGGGAGCTGTTTTTT.

This clone was picked up one time. The genes are TRBV2 and TRBJ2-5; D gene unclear. Trimming took 4 bases from V and 5 from J, leaving 8 bases between them. The CDR3 contains 12 residues. Per germline, CDR1 SNHLY and CDR2 FYNNEI. In nucleotides, the CDR3 is TGTGCCAGCAGTGTGATTAGCGAGACCCAGTACTTC. Translating it yields CASSVISETQYF.

This chain uses TRBV5-1 with TRBJ1-2; TRBD1 matches at 8 bases. CDR1 SGHRS and CDR2 YFSETQ come from the germline V gene. The CDR3 is 15 amino acids. Trimming removed 0 bases from V and 4 bases from J; junction bases left unmatched: 5. The CDR3 spells CASSLAGRGPYGYTF. The CDR3 DNA reads as TGCGCCAGCAGCTTGGCCGGCAGGGGGCCCTATGGCTACACCTTC.

The rearrangement uses TRBV3-1 (or the pseudogene TRBV3-2) and TRBJ1-2; D might be TRBD1 (5 bases). Trimming pared 4 bases from V and 7 bases from J, leaving 13 bases between. Per germline, CDR1 LGHDT and CDR2 YNNKEL (reference sequence). The CDR3 runs to 13 residues. CDR3 sequence: CASSLRASGGYTF. The CDR3 DNA follows: TGTGCCAGCAGCCTCAGGGCGTCTGGTGGCTACACCTTC.

The rearrangement links TRBV15 to TRBJ1-2; perhaps TRBD1 as D (5 bases). V dropped 8 bases and J dropped 4 bases, with 17 bases sitting between them. Germline V gene data show CDR1 as LNHNV and CDR2 as YYDKDF (reference sequence). The CDR3 runs to 14 residues. The CDR3 loop is CATDDGGGSYGYTF. CDR3 sequence (DNA): TGTGCCACCGACGACGGGGGGGGTTCCTATGGCTACACCTTC.

J is TRBJ2-3 and V is TRBV29-1; D is possibly TRBD2 (5 bases). Germline V lookup: CDR1 SQVTM, CDR2 ANQGSEA. This CDR3 has 13 amino acids. Trimming shortened V by 4 bases and J by 2 bases, and 10 bases separated the two germline ends. The CDR3 DNA reads TGCAGCGTTGGGACTTTTTACACAGATACGCAGTATTTT. As protein: CSVGTFYTDTQYF.

In this sample, this clone turned up a few times. This sequence joins TRBV7-9 and TRBJ2-2; TRBD2 matches 12 bases. CDR3 size: 16 residues. CDR1 is SEHNR and CDR2 is FQNEAQ in the germline V gene (reference sequence). V was pared by 3 bases and J by 5 bases, with 4 bases of the junction left unmatched. Written as DNA, the CDR3 is TGTGCCAGCAGCTTCGGAGGGACTAGCGGGACCGGGGAGCTGTTTTTT. Its protein product is CASSFGGTSGTGELFF.

The V gene is TRBV6-5, the J gene TRBJ1-5, with D tentatively TRBD1 (6 bases). Trimming took 6 bases from V and 0 from J, leaving 9 bases between them. This CDR3 is built from 14 residues. The germline gives CDR1 MNHEY, CDR2 SVGAGI. CDR3 residues: CASRTGYSNQPQHF. The CDR3 region has the DNA TGTGCCAGCAGGACAGGATATAGCAATCAGCCCCAGCATTTT.

In its sample, this clone was seen a few times. The rearrangement links TRBV6-1 to TRBJ2-3; TRBD2 matches 9 bases. This CDR3 has 16 amino acids. Looked up from germline, CDR1 is MNHNS and CDR2 is SASEGT. Unmatched junction bases numbered 8, after V lost 2 bases and J lost 5 bases. The CDR3 region is CASSENRAGGKDTQYF. DNA for the CDR3: TGTGCCAGCAGTGAAAACAGGGCGGGGGGGAAAGATACGCAGTATTTT.

J is TRBJ1-5 and V is TRBV7-8; D not resolved. Trimming took 5 bases from V and 4 from J, leaving 9 bases between them. The CDR3 extends over 13 amino acids. The V gene's germline CDR1 is SGHVS and CDR2 FQNEAQ. CDR3 amino acids: CASSGPGNQPQHF. DNA for the CDR3: TGTGCCAGCAGCGGGCCAGGAAATCAGCCCCAGCATTTT.

The V call is TRBV28, the J call TRBJ2-7, with D possibly TRBD1 on 7 matching bases. Germline V lookup: CDR1 MDHEN, CDR2 SYDVKM. CDR3 length: 14 residues. The V gene lost 5 bases and the J gene lost 3 bases, with 14 bases spanning the gap. The DNA for the CDR3 is TGTGCCAGCAGTACGCAGGGGGGCGGCTACGAGCAGTACTTC. This translates into CASSTQGGGYEQYF.

The chain joins TRBV11-2 to TRBJ2-5; a possible D gene is TRBD1 (6 bases). Deletions cut 5 bases from V and 4 bases from J, with 14 bases between. CDR1 and CDR2 from the germline V gene are SGHAT and FQNNGV. The length of the CDR3 is 14 residues. The CDR3 here is CASSPIQGPETQYF. The CDR3 nucleotides read TGTGCCAGCAGCCCAATACAGGGACCAGAGACCCAGTACTTC.

V and J are TRBV5-4 and TRBJ1-4; no definite D call. Trimming took 4 bases from V and 8 from J, leaving 15 bases between them. CDR1 is SGHNT and CDR2 is YYREEE in the germline V gene (reference sequence). The CDR3 covers 14 residues. CDR3 loop: CASSPEASSEKLFF. In nucleotides, the CDR3 is TGTGCCAGCAGCCCCGAAGCGTCTTCGGAAAAACTGTTTTTT.

V is TRBV2 and J is TRBJ1-1, with 9 positions matching TRBD1. The CDR3 runs to 14 residues. Germline CDR1 and CDR2: SNHLY and FYNNEI. V was pared by 6 bases and J by 5 bases, with 7 bases of the junction left unmatched. CDR3 in DNA: TGTGCCAGCAGCTTACAGGGGGCGCGGACTGAAGCTTTCTTT. It yields the protein CASSLQGARTEAFF.

A single count supports this clone. The chain employs TRBV12-3 or TRBV12-4 and TRBJ1-3; D remains unclear. CDR3 length equals 11 residues. Deletions cut 5 bases from V and 8 bases from J, with 7 bases between. CDR3 amino acids: CASSPSDTIYF. The CDR3 region has the DNA TGTGCCAGCAGTCCTTCGGACACCATATATTTT.

The chain recombines TRBV27 with TRBJ1-2, with TRBD1 identical over 11 bases. Trimming removed 5 bases from V and 2 bases from J; junction bases left unmatched: 10. Germline CDR1 is MNHEY and CDR2 is SMNVEV (reference sequence). CDR3 size: 17 residues. This chain's CDR3 is CASSPWTGGNSNYGYTF. Here the CDR3 DNA reads TGTGCCAGCAGTCCATGGACAGGGGGCAATTCGAACTATGGCTACACCTTC.

The sample holds one count of this clone. The V and J genes are TRBV12-3 or TRBV12-4 and TRBJ1-2; possible D gene TRBD1, 6 bases. Trimming took off 4 bases at V and 7 bases at J, with 13 bases between the two ends. This CDR3 is built from 13 residues. CDR3 DNA sequence: TGTGCCAGCAGTTCCGAACAGGGAATTGGCTACACCTTC. It translates to CASSSEQGIGYTF.

The V call is TRBV21-1, the J call TRBJ1-5. TRBV21-1 is a pseudogene. This CDR3 region has 15 residues. CDR3 loop: CASSSTPTAYQPQHF. CDR3 DNA sequence: TGTGCCAGCAGCTCGACTCCGACGGCTTATCAGCCCCAGCATTTT.

The rearrangement joins TRBV4-1 to TRBJ2-3; 9 bases are shared with TRBD2. The CDR3 loop spans 15 amino acids. Germline V gives CDR1 MGHRA, CDR2 YSYEKL. V dropped 5 bases and J dropped 4; count of bases not matched to a gene: 7. The CDR3 loop reads CASSYGRGGPDTQYF. CDR3 DNA: TGCGCCAGCAGCTACGGGCGGGGGGGCCCAGATACGCAGTATTTT.

The chain links TRBV18 to TRBJ2-3; a possible D gene is TRBD2 (5 bases). The V gene's germline CDR1 is KGHSH and CDR2 LQKENI. V shed 4 bases and J shed 4 bases, with 9 bases lying between them. The length of the CDR3 is 13 residues. CDR3 loop: CASSHDGADTQYF. DNA of the CDR3: TGTGCCAGCTCACACGACGGGGCAGATACGCAGTATTTT.

This chain uses TRBV28 with TRBJ1-5, with D hard to call. CDR1 and CDR2 from the germline V gene are MDHEN and SYDVKM. Trimming removed 6 bases at V and 1 base at J, with 16 bases between. The CDR3 has 16 residues. CDR3 amino acids: CASSPAGGGSNQPQHF. As DNA, the CDR3 is TGTGCCAGCAGCCCGGCGGGCGGAGGAAGCAATCAGCCCCAGCATTTT.

This clone has just a few counts. This chain joins TRBV2 and TRBJ1-2; 8 bases are a match to TRBD1. The CDR3 loop spans 12 amino acids. Germline lookup yields CDR1 SNHLY and CDR2 FYNNEI. The junction had 4 bases not matched to a gene; V was cut back by 6 bases and J by 7 bases. The CDR3 sequence: CASRLTGGGYTF. The CDR3 nucleotides are TGTGCCAGCAGACTCACAGGGGGTGGCTACACCTTC. The complete variable domain, with remaining parts taken from reference TRBV2 and TRBJ1-2, reads EPEVTQTPSHQVTQMGQEVILRCVPISNHLYFYWYRQILGQKVEFLVSFYNNEISEKSEIFDDQFSVERPDGSNFTLKIRSTKLEDSAMYFCASRLTGGGYTFGSGTRLTVV.

This chain uses TRBV19 with TRBJ1-2, with a weak D call TRBD1 (6 bases). Germline V lookup: CDR1 LNHDA, CDR2 SQIVND (reference sequence). This CDR3 has 16 residues. V was pared by 7 bases and J by 4 bases, with 22 bases between. CDR3: CASTFAPGRGSYGYTF. CDR3 bases: TGTGCCAGTACCTTCGCACCGGGCAGGGGAAGCTATGGCTACACCTTC.

This clone is a singleton in its sample. V gene TRBV14 combines with J gene TRBJ2-7; no definite D call. The CDR3 extends over 13 amino acids. CDR1 and CDR2 (germline): SGHDN, FVKESK. Trimming took off 5 bases at V and 1 base at J, with 9 bases between the two ends. The CDR3 DNA follows: TGTGCCAGCAGCTCTAGTCCTTCCTACGAGCAGTACTTC. This translates into CASSSSPSYEQYF.

The rearrangement joins TRBV7-9 to TRBJ2-3, with 14 bases matching TRBD2. Trimming took 8 bases from V and 4 from J; bases not matched to a gene: 11. Germline-derived CDR1 and CDR2 are SEHNR and FQNEAQ (reference sequence). This CDR3 comprises 17 residues. The CDR3 reads CASDRTGTSGGADTQYF. The CDR3 coding sequence is TGTGCCAGCGACCGAACCGGGACTAGCGGGGGAGCAGATACGCAGTATTTT. Together with reference TRBV7-9 and TRBJ2-3, the CDR3 gives the full variable domain: DTGVSQNPRHKITKRGQNVTFRCDPISEHNRLYWYRQTLGQGPEFLTYFQNEAQLEKSRLLSDRFSAERPKGSFSTLEIQRTEQGDSAMYLCASDRTGTSGGADTQYFGPGTRLTVL.